The TCR beta chain under discussion was sequenced for a study of cytotoxic CD8 clonotypes in ibrutinib-treated CLL. As for the study in general: Patients attained some 24 partial and 2 complete responses; at median roughly 73 months, around 15 remained remitted while about twelve progressed. Study-level findings and limits: Baseline levels of clonality went above those of age-matched healthy donors and moved with circulating CD8+ T-cell counts. A rise in clonality was seen at ibrutinib response, and a fall back toward baseline was seen at progression. Sampling of sustained-remission and progressing patients occurred at differing times.

Comment on this clone: What it binds is unknown.

Using immunoSEQ multiplex PCR, the repertoire was profiled, and TCRdb retains in-frame clones only, with some absent. The repertoire holds about 250,000 clones, with 60% to 75% as singletons. The specimen comprised PBMCs, sampled after 24 months of ibrutinib treatment. The clonotype comes from a human donor with chronic lymphocytic leukemia.

CDR3 in amino acids: CSAGTDSYEQYF. CDR3 nucleotides: TGCAGCGCCGGGACGGACTCCTACGAGCAGTACTTC. The genes are TRBV29-1 and TRBJ2-7; D possibly matches TRBD1 or TRBD2 (5 bases each). The CDR3 covers 12 residues. Germline CDR1 SQVTM, CDR2 ANQGSEA. Trimming stripped 7 bases from V and 0 bases from J, with 10 bases between.